The subject of this entry is one TCR beta chain. These data come from a study of blood T cell repertoires in COVID-19. Deletions cut 6 bases from V and 1 base from J, with 25 bases between. The CDR3 covers 18 residues. Clones were read by immunoSEQ multiplex PCR, and TCRdb kept only the in-frame ones, dropping some. The sample yields 300,000 to 400,000 clones, around nine tenths seen once. The gene calls are TRBV5-3 and TRBJ1-2; no definite D call. TRBV5-3 is assigned to the ORF class and has an uncertain function. Sequencing was done on a sample of peripheral blood. The TCR originated in a woman aged 50 to 65 with active or convalescent COVID-19. CDR3 loop: CARTRIYNPSSNNYGYTF. In nucleotides, the CDR3 is TGTGCCAGAACCCGAATTTATAATCCCTCGTCTAATAACTATGGCTACACCTTC.